This TCR beta chain came from a study of cytomegalovirus exposure and HLA in healthy donors. Comments on this clone: The antigen is not known.

V lost 4 bases and J lost 8; bases outside the gene matches: 14. Germline V gene data show CDR1 as SEHNR and CDR2 as FQNEAQ (reference sequence). The CDR3 covers 17 residues. Clones were read by immunoSEQ multiplex PCR, and TCRdb kept only the in-frame ones, dropping some. The sample holds under 300,000 clones; roughly 90% are singletons and the top ten take under 0.4%. Points from the study as a whole: Investigators reported 150 to 200 TCR beta chains as tied to cytomegalovirus.

The specimen sequenced was PBMCs. This receptor was identified in a woman aged 18-29 years in good health and CMV-seronegative. The chain carries TRBV7-9 and TRBJ2-1; TRBD2 matches at 10 bases. CDR3: CASSSRPSGGLFDEQFF. The CDR3 region has the DNA TGTGCCAGCAGCTCAAGACCTAGCGGGGGTTTGTTCGATGAGCAGTTCTTC.